This T cell receptor beta chain is drawn from a study of blood T cell repertoires in COVID-19. TCRdb's copy holds only in-frame clones and misses some; the assay was immunoSEQ multiplex PCR. The table records 120,000 or so clones, about 80% of them present only once. V gave up 11 bases and J gave up 3 bases, with 12 bases separating them. Germline lookup yields CDR1 KGHDR and CDR2 SFDVKD. The CDR3 is made up of 12 amino acids. Sample: peripheral blood. This rearrangement joins TRBV24-1 to TRBJ1-1, with D perhaps matching TRBD1 (6 bases). This TCR was recovered from a woman aged 45-65 years with acute or convalescent COVID-19. CDR3 sequence: CAIATGYTEAFF. The DNA of the CDR3 is TGTGCCATCGCGACAGGCTACACTGAAGCTTTCTTT.